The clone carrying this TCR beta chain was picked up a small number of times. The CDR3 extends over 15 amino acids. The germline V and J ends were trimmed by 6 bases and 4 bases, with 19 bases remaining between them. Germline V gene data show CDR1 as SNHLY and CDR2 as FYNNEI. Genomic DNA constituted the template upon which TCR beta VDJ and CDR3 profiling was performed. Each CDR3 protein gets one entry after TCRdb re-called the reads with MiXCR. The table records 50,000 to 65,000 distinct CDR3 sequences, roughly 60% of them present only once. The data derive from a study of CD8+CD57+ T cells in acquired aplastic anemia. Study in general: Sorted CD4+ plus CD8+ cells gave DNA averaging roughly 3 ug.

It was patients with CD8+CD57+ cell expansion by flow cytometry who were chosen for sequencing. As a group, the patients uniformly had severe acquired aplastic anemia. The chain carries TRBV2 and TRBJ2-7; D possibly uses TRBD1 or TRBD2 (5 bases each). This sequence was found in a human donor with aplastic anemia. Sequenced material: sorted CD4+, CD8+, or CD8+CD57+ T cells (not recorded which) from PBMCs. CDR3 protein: CASSTVWGKQYEQYF. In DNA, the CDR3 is TGTGCCAGCAGCACCGTTTGGGGGAAACAGTACGAGCAGTACTTC.